Each of the 8 T cell receptor beta chains below was sequenced from the same sample in a study of post-analysis software for immune sequencing data. Study conclusions and caveats: A handful of TRBV segments (TRBV5-6, TRBV5-1 and TRBV20-1 among them) occurred more frequently in patients than in controls.

Their antigens remain unidentified. Unique molecular identifiers were built into the TCR beta cDNA libraries. A single record per CDR3 protein comes from TCRdb applying MiXCR to the PCR reads. This sample has about 500,000 distinct CDR3 sequences; 45% occur once, and the top ten carry 9.5% to 13%. Sequencing was performed on blood. These receptors originate from a girl aged 10 to 17 with multiple sclerosis.

The rearrangement links TRBV7-2 to TRBJ2-7; D uncertain. Germline V CDR1 and CDR2: SGHTA, FQGNSA. The V end lost 0 bases, the J end lost 3 bases, and 6 bases lay between the germline ends. This CDR3 contains 13 residues. The CDR3 region has the DNA TGTGCCAGCAGCTTAGCGCGGAACTACGAGCAGTACTTC. It codes for CASSLARNYEQYF.

This chain links TRBV2 with TRBJ1-2; 7 positions match TRBD1. This CDR3 contains 16 residues. Per germline, CDR1 SNHLY and CDR2 FYNNEI. The ends lost 4 bases at V and 6 bases at J; junction bases unmatched: 14. CDR3 sequence: CASSGLGDSEIHGYTF. Here the CDR3 DNA reads TGTGCCAGCAGTGGTTTGGGGGACAGTGAGATCCATGGCTACACCTTC.

V and J are TRBV7-2 and TRBJ2-7, with a tentative D call TRBD1 (6 bases). The ends were cut back, 3 bases at V and 3 bases at J, with 12 bases in the middle. Per germline, CDR1 SGHTA and CDR2 FQGNSA. The CDR3 sequence is 14 residues long. The CDR3, as DNA: TGTGCCAGCAGCTTGGACAGAGTAGACTACGAGCAGTACTTC. Residues: CASSLDRVDYEQYF. The full variable domain, completed using reference TRBV7-2 and TRBJ2-7, is GAGVSQSPSNKVTEKGKDVELRCDPISGHTALYWYRQSLGQGLEFLIYFQGNSAPDKSGLPSDRFSAERTGGSVSTLTIQRTQQEDSAVYLCASSLDRVDYEQYFGPGTRLTVT.

This clonotype was observed a single time. The junction differs from germline at one of its ends, possibly a read error. V and J are TRBV28 and TRBJ2-7, with 10 nucleotides matching TRBD2. Germline V lookup: CDR1 MDHEN, CDR2 SYDVKM. This CDR3 region has 15 residues. The CDR3 reads CTSSLIAGGRYEQYF. The DNA for the CDR3 is TGTACCAGCAGTTTAATAGCGGGAGGTCGGTACGAGCAGTACTTC.

In this sample, this clonotype turned up a few times. The chain employs TRBV20-1 and TRBJ2-5, with D possibly TRBD1 on 6 matching bases. The germline V gene has CDR1 DFQATT and CDR2 SNEGSKA (reference sequence). The CDR3 has 13 amino acids. Trimming took 5 bases from V and 1 from J, leaving 11 bases between them. CDR3 bases: TGCAGTGCTCTACCGGACAGCCAAGAGACCCAGTACTTC. Residues: CSALPDSQETQYF.

The chain combines TRBV20-1 with TRBJ2-7, with D unclear. V shed 4 bases and J shed 5 bases, with 12 bases lying between them. Germline V gene data show CDR1 as DFQATT and CDR2 as SNEGSKA (reference sequence). CDR3 size: 12 residues. CDR3 protein: CSATRTNNEQYF. The CDR3 bases are TGCAGTGCTACCCGGACCAATAACGAGCAGTACTTC.

The chain joins TRBV27 to TRBJ2-5; TRBD2 matches at 9 bases. V lost 3 bases, J lost 1 base, and 9 bases stayed unmatched. The germline V gene encodes CDR1 MNHEY and CDR2 SMNVEV (reference sequence). The CDR3 length is 17 residues. The CDR3 spells CASSFWGGGRAQETQYF. The CDR3 nucleotides are TGTGCCAGCAGTTTCTGGGGTGGCGGGAGGGCCCAAGAGACCCAGTACTTC.

This clonotype was seen more than once but under ten times. The genes are TRBV5-1 and TRBJ2-7; perhaps TRBD1 as D (5 bases). The CDR3 is 14 residues long. V was clipped by 0 bases and J by 4 bases, with 11 bases between them. Germline V gene lookup returns CDR1 SGHRS and CDR2 YFSETQ. This CDR3 is CASSLAGYRYEQYF. The CDR3, as DNA: TGCGCCAGCAGCTTGGCAGGGTATCGTTACGAGCAGTACTTC.